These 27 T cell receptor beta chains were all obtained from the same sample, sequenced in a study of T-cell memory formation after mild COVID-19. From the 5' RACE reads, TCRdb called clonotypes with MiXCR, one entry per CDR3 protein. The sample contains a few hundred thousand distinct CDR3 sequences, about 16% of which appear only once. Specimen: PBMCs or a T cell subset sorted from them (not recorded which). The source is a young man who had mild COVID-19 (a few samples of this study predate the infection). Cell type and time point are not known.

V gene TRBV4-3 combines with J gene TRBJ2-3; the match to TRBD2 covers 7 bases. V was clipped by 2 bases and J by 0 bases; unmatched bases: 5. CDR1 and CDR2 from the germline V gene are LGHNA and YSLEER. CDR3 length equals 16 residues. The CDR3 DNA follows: TGCGCCAGCAGCCAACGGCGAGCGGGGAGCACAGATACGCAGTATTTT. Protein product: CASSQRRAGSTDTQYF.

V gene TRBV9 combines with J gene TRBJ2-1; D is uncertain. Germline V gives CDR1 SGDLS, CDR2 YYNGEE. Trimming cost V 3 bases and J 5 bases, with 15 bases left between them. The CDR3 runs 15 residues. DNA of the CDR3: TGTGCCAGCAGCGAGACCGCTTATTGGGACAATGAGCAGTTCTTC. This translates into CASSETAYWDNEQFF.

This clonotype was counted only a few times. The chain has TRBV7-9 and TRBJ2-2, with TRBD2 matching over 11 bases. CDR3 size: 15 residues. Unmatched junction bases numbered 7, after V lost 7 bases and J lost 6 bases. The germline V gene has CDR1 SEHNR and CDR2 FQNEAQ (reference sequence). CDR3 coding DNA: TGTGCCAGCATCGACAGGACTAGCGGGCCCGGGGAGCTGTTTTTT. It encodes CASIDRTSGPGELFF.

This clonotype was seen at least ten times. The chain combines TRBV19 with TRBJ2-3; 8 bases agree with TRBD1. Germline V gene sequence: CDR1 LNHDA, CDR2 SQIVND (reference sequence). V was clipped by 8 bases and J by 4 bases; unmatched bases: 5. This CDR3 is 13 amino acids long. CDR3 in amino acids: CASRQGPSDTQYF. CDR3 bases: TGTGCCAGTCGACAGGGGCCCTCAGATACGCAGTATTTT.

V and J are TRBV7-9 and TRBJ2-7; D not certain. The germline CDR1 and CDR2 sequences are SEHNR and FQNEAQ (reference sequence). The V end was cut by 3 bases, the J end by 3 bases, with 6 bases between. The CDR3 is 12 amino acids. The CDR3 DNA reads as TGTGCCAGCAGCTTGAGCCTCTACGAGCAGTACTTC. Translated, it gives CASSLSLYEQYF.

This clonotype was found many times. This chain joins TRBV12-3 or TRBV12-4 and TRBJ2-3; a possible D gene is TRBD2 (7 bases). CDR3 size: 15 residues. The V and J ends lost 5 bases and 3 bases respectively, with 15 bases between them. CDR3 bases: TGTGCCAGCAGTCTAGGGGGGGGGCGAACAGATACGCAGTATTTT. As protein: CASSLGGGRTDTQYF.

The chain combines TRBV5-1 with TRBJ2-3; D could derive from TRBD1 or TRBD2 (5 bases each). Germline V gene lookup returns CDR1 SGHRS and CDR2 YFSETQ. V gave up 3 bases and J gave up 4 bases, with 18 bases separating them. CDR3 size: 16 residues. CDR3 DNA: TGCGCCAGCAGCTCGGGACCCTATGAAAGCGCAGATACGCAGTATTTT. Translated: CASSSGPYESADTQYF.

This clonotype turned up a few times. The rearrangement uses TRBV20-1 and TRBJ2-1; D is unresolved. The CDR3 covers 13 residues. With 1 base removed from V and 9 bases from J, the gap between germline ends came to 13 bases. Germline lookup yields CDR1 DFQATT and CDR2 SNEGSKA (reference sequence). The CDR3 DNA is TGCAGTGCTAGAGGGTTCTCGTTCCGTGAGCAGTTCTTC. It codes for CSARGFSFREQFF.

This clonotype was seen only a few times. CDR3 residues: CSARDLDGNTEAFF. CDR3 nucleotide sequence: TGCAGTGCTAGAGATTTGGACGGGAACACTGAAGCTTTCTTT. The rearrangement joins TRBV20-1 to TRBJ1-1, with D hard to call. Germline CDR1 reads DFQATT; CDR2 reads SNEGSKA (reference sequence). V lost 0 bases and J 1 base, leaving 9 bases between the germline ends. This CDR3 region has 14 residues.

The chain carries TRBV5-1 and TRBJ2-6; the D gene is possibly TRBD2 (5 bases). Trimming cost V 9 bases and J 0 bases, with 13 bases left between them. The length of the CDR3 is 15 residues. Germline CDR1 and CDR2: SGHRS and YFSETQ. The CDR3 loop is CATFTGSSGANVLTF. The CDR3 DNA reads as TGCGCCACCTTCACGGGGTCCTCTGGGGCCAACGTCCTGACTTTC. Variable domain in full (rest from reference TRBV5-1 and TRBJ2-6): KAGVTQTPRYLIKTRGQQVTLSCSPISGHRSVSWYQQTPGQGLQFLFEYFSETQRNKGNFPGRFSGRQFSNSRSEMNVSTLELGDSALYLCATFTGSSGANVLTFGAGSRLTVL.

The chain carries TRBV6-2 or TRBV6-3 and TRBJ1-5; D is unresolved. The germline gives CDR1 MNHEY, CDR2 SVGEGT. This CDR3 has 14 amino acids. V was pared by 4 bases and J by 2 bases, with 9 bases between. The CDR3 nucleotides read TGTGCCAGCAGTTCCCGGGTTGGCAATCAGCCCCAGCATTTT. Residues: CASSSRVGNQPQHF.

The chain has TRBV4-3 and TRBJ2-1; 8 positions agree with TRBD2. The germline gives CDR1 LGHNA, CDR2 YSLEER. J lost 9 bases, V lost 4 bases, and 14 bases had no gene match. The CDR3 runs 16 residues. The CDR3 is CASSPFGRGESGEQFF. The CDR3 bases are TGCGCCAGCAGCCCCTTCGGGCGGGGGGAAAGTGGTGAGCAGTTCTTC.

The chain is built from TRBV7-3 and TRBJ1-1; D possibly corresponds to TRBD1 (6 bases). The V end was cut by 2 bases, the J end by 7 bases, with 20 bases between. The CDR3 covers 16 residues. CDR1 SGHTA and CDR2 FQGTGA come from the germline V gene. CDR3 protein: CASSLVGGAEFSEAFF. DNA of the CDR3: TGTGCCAGCAGCTTAGTCGGGGGCGCCGAATTCAGTGAAGCTTTCTTT.

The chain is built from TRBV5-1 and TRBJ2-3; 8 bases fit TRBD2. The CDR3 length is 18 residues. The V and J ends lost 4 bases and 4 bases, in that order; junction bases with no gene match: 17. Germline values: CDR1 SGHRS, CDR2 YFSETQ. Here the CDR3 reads CASSPGTGGFGSPDTQYF. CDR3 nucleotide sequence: TGCGCCAGCAGCCCGGGGACGGGGGGGTTTGGAAGCCCAGATACGCAGTATTTT. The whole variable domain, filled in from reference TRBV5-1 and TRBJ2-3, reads KAGVTQTPRYLIKTRGQQVTLSCSPISGHRSVSWYQQTPGQGLQFLFEYFSETQRNKGNFPGRFSGRQFSNSRSEMNVSTLELGDSALYLCASSPGTGGFGSPDTQYFGPGTRLTVL.

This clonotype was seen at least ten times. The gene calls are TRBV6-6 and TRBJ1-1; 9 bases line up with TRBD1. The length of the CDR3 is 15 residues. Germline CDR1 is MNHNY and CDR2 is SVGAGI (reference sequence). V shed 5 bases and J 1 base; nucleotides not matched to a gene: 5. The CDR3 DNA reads TGTGCCAGCAGTAATCCGGGACAGGGGAACACTGAAGCTTTCTTT. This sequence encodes CASSNPGQGNTEAFF.

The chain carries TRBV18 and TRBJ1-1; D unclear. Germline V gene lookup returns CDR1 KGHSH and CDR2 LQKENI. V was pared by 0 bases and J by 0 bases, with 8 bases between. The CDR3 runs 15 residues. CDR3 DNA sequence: TGTGCCAGCTCACCACCCGGGAAGTTGAACACTGAAGCTTTCTTT. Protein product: CASSPPGKLNTEAFF.

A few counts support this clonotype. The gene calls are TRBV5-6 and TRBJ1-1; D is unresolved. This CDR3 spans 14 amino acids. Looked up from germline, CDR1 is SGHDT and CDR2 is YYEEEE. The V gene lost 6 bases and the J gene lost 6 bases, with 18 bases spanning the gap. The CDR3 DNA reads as TGTGCCAGCACAACGAAGGGTTGGATCGCTGAAGCTTTCTTT. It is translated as CASTTKGWIAEAFF.

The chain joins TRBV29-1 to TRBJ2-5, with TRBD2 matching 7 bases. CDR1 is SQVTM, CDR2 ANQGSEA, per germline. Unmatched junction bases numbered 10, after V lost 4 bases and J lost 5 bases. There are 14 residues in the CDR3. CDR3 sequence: CSVASGGGSETQYF. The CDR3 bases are TGCAGCGTTGCCTCTGGGGGGGGTTCGGAGACCCAGTACTTC.

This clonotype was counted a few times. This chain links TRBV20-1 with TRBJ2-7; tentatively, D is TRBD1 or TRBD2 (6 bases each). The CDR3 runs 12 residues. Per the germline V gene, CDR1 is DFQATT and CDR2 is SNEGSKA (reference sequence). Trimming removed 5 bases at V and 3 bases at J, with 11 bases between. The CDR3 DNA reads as TGCAGTGCTGGGGGGCAGAACTACGAGCAGTACGTC. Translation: CSAGGQNYEQYV.

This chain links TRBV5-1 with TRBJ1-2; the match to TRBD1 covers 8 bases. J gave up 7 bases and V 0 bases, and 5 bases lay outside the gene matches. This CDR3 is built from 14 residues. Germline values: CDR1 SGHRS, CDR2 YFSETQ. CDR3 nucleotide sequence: TGCGCCAGCAGCTTGGGACAGGGGCACGGTGGCTACACCTTC. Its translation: CASSLGQGHGGYTF.

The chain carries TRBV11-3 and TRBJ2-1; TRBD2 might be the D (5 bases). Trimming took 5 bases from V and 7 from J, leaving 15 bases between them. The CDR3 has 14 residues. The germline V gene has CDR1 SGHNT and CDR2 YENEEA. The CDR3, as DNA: TGTGCCAGCAGCAACCCCGGCGGGTCGAATGAGCAGTTCTTC. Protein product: CASSNPGGSNEQFF.

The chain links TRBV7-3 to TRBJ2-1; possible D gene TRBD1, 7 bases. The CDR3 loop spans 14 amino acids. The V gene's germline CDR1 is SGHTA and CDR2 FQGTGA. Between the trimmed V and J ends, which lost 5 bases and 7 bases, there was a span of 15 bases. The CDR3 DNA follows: TGTGCCAGCAGCGGAGGGAGCAGGGGGAATGAGCAGTTCTTC. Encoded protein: CASSGGSRGNEQFF.

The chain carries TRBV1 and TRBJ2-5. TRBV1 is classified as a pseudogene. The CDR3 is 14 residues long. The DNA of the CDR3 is TGCACCAGCAGACTCAAGACGACCCGAGAGACCCAGTACTTC. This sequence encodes CTSRLKTTRETQYF.

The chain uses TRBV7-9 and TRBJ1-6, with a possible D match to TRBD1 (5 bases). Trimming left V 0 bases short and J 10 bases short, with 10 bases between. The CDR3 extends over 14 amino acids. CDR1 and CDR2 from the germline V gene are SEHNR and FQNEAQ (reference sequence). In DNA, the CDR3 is TGTGCCAGCAGCTTAGCGGGGGATGAGTCACCCCTCCACTTT. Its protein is CASSLAGDESPLHF. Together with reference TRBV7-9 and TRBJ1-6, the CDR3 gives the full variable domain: DTGVSQNPRHKITKRGQNVTFRCDPISEHNRLYWYRQTLGQGPEFLTYFQNEAQLEKSRLLSDRFSAERPKGSFSTLEIQRTEQGDSAMYLCASSLAGDESPLHFGNGTRLTVT.

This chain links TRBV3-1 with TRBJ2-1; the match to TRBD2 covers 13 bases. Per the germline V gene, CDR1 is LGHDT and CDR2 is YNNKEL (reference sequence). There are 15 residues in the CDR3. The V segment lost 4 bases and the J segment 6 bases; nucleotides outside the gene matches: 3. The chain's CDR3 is CASSLGTSGVNEQFF. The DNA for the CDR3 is TGTGCCAGCAGCCTAGGGACTAGCGGGGTCAATGAGCAGTTCTTC.

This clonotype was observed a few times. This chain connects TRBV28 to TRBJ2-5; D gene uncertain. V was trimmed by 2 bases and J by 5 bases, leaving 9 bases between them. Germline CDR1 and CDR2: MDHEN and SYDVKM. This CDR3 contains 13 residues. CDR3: CASSLRSPETQYF. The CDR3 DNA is TGTGCCAGCAGTTTAAGAAGTCCCGAGACCCAGTACTTC.

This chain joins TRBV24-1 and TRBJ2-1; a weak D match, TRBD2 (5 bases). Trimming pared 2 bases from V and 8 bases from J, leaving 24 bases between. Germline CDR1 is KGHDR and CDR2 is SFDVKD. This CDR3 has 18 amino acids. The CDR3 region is CATSDYGGQGRGIHEQFF. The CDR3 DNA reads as TGTGCCACCAGTGATTACGGTGGCCAAGGTCGGGGAATCCATGAGCAGTTCTTC.